This TCR beta chain was recorded in a study of PD-L1 blockade in urothelial cancer. As for the study in general: Male sex and bladder-origin urothelial cancer characterized twenty-five of the 29 patients. Blood analysis took place 3 weeks (second dose) and 6 weeks after treatment start. General study results and limits: Expansion of tumor-associated blood clones at 3 weeks was greater in durable-benefit patients.

Clones were read by immunoSEQ multiplex PCR, and TCRdb kept only the in-frame ones, dropping some. There are 50,000 or so clones in the sample; approximately 75% occur only once, and over 3.5% lies in the top ten. As for this clone: Its antigen is unidentified.

The ends were cut back, 8 bases at V and 2 bases at J, with 19 bases in the middle. Germline V CDR1 and CDR2: MNHEY, SVGAGI. This CDR3 is built from 15 residues. This TCR was recovered from a man in his 70s with urothelial cancer. The source was PBMCs, collected around atezolizumab (anti-PD-L1) treatment. The chain has TRBV6-5 and TRBJ2-7; maybe TRBD1 (5 bases). The CDR3: CASALRGQGAYEQYF. The CDR3 DNA sequence: TGTGCCAGCGCCCTACGTGGGCAGGGTGCCTACGAGCAGTACTTC.